The source of this T cell receptor beta chain is a study of synovial regulatory T cells in juvenile arthritis. The table came from immunoSEQ multiplex PCR; TCRdb's copy has only in-frame clones and leaves some out. The listing records around 8,000 clones. The CDR3 loop spans 14 amino acids. Only the protein is on record. The germline gives CDR1 SGHRS, CDR2 YFSETQ. Sequencing was performed on Treg cells from blood. Subset here: remaining (HLA-DR-negative) circulating blood Treg cells. The chain is built from TRBV5-1 and TRBJ1-1. This receptor was identified in a donor younger than 30 with juvenile idiopathic arthritis. CDR3 in amino acids: CASSLDLVSDEAFF.